Below, one T cell receptor (beta chain) is given with its context. Per germline, CDR1 SQVTM and CDR2 ANQGSEA. Trimming took 4 bases from V and 2 from J, leaving 17 bases between them. This CDR3 is built from 15 residues. Seattle patients were enrolled while actively infected and followed longitudinally. This record belongs to a study of blood T cell repertoires in COVID-19. The wider study: The United States, Italy and Spain were the sources of the acute and convalescent COVID-19 samples. The analysed material was cDNA or gDNA that came from T cells, B-cell-depleted T cells, or PBMCs.

As handled by the study authors: Reference gene primer amplification gave estimated nucleated cell counts. TCRdb's table, derived via immunoSEQ multiplex PCR, lists solely in-frame clones and lacks some. Clone size and V and J calls were adopted from that table, with D and trimming inferred from the DNA. The repertoire holds 150,000 or so clones, about 85% seen once, with less than 6.5% in the top ten. The source material was peripheral blood. The source is a woman aged 50 to 65 with COVID-19, enrolled during active disease. The V gene is TRBV29-1, the J gene TRBJ2-5; tentatively, D is TRBD1 (6 bases). The CDR3 region is CSVGATMGQQETQYF. In DNA form, the CDR3 reads TGCAGCGTTGGGGCTACTATGGGACAACAAGAGACCCAGTACTTC.